This TCR beta chain came from a study of blood T cell repertoires in COVID-19. Across the study: Nucleic acid was either cDNA or gDNA, and it came from T cells, B-cell-depleted T cells, or PBMCs.

Germline V gene sequence: CDR1 SGHKS, CDR2 YYEKEE (reference sequence). Trimming stripped 0 bases from V and 7 bases from J, with 11 bases between. The CDR3 runs to 14 residues. Participants came from around 25 US areas, aged about 18 to 89 years. Participant reports of clinical history set cohort assignment. In the study's own analysis: Amplified reference gene primers provided the basis for estimating nucleated cell counts. TCRdb keeps only in-frame clones here, not all; method: immunoSEQ multiplex PCR. V, J and clone size are those of that table, while D and trimming were read from the DNA. Of approximately 490,000 clones listed, around nine tenths are singletons.

This chain joins TRBV5-5 and TRBJ1-5; a possible D gene is TRBD1 (5 bases). This TCR was recovered from a woman in her sixties who had recovered from COVID-19. Sequenced sample: PBMCs or T cells enriched from blood (not recorded which). The CDR3 region has the DNA TGTGCCAGCAGCTTGGTGGGGGGAGGACAGCCCCAGCATTTT. The encoded protein is CASSLVGGGQPQHF.